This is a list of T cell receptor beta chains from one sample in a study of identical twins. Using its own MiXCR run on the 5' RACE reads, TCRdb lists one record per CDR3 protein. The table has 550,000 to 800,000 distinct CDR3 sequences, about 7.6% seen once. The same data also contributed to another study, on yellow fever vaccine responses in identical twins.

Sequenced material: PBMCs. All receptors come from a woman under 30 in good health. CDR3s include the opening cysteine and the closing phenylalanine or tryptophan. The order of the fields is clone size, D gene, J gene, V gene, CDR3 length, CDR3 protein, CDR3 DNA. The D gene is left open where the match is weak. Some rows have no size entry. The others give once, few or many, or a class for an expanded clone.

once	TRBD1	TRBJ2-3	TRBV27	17	CASSLTNGQAGTDTQYF	TGTGCCAGCAGTTTAACCAATGGACAGGCCGGCACAGATACGCAGTATTTT
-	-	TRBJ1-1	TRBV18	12	CDSSPGRELAFF	TGTGACAGCTCACCAGGCAGGGAGTTGGCTTTCTTT
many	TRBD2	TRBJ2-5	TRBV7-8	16	CASSITTSGRGETQYF	TGTGCCAGCAGCATAACGACTAGCGGGAGGGGTGAGACCCAGTACTTC
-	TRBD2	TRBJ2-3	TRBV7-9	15	CASSLRGGFTDTQYF	TGTGCCAGCAGCTTACGCGGGGGGTTTACAGATACGCAGTATTTT
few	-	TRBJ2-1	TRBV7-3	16	CASSLGWSVGTNEQFF	TGTGCCAGCAGCTTAGGGTGGAGCGTTGGGACTAATGAGCAGTTCTTC
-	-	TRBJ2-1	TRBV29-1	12	CSGVSAYDEQFF	TGCAGCGGGGTTTCAGCATACGATGAGCAGTTCTTC
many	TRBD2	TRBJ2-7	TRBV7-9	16	CASSLGSSGPSYEQYF	TGTGCCAGCAGCTTAGGGTCTAGCGGGCCCTCCTACGAGCAGTACTTC
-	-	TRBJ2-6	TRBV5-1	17	CASSFGPGSSGANVLTF	TGCGCCAGCAGCTTTGGTCCGGGATCCTCTGGGGCCAACGTCCTGACTTTC
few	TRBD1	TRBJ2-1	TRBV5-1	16	CASSLTGTGVLNEQFF	TGCGCCAGCAGCTTAACCGGGACAGGGGTTTTAAATGAGCAGTTCTTC
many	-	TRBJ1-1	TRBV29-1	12	CSVESLNTEAFF	TGCAGCGTTGAAAGTCTGAACACTGAAGCTTTCTTT
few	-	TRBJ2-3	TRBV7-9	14	CASSRKPGTDTQYF	TGTGCCAGCAGCCGAAAGCCTGGCACAGATACGCAGTATTTT
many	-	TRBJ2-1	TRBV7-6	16	CASSLDSLSSYNEQFF	TGTGCCAGCAGCCTTGACTCGTTGAGCTCCTACAATGAGCAGTTCTTC
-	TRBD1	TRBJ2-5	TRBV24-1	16	CATSDDIGQGRETQYF	TGTGCCACCAGTGATGACATAGGACAGGGGAGGGAGACCCAGTACTTC
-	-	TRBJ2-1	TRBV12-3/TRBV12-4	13	CANARGPYNEQFF	TGTGCCAACGCACGCGGGCCCTACAATGAGCAGTTCTTC
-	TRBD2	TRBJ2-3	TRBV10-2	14	CASTLAGVLDTQYF	TGCGCCAGCACCCTAGCGGGAGTGTTAGATACGCAGTATTTT
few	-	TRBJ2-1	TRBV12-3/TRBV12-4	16	CASTPWGSGTYNEQFF	TGTGCCAGCACCCCATGGGGTAGCGGTACCTACAATGAGCAGTTCTTC
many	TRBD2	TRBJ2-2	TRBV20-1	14	CSAGLAGGSGELFF	TGCAGTGCCGGACTAGCGGGGGGTAGCGGGGAGCTGTTTTTT
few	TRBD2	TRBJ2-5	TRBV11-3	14	CASSIGLAGETQYF	TGTGCCAGCAGCATCGGACTAGCGGGAGAGACCCAGTACTTC
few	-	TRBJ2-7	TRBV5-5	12	CASSMAGYEQYF	TGTGCCAGCAGCATGGCTGGCTACGAGCAGTACTTC
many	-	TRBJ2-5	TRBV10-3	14	CATQDPLIQETQYF	TGTGCCACCCAGGACCCCCTAATCCAAGAGACCCAGTACTTC
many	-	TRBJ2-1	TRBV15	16	CATSTDRDSNYNEQFF	TGTGCCACCAGCACGGATCGGGATAGTAACTACAATGAGCAGTTCTTC
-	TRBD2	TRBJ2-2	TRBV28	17	CASSPPSGRAGTGELFF	TGTGCCAGCAGTCCCCCTAGCGGGAGGGCCGGCACCGGGGAGCTGTTTTTT
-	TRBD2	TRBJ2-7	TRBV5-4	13	CASTSPGGLEQYF	TGTGCCAGCACCTCCCCGGGGGGTCTCGAGCAGTACTTC
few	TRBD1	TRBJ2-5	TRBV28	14	CASSFLGTGETQYF	TGTGCCAGCAGTTTCCTAGGGACAGGAGAGACCCAGTACTTC
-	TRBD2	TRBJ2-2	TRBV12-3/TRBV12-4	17	CASSERKGRANTGELFF	TGTGCCAGCAGTGAGCGTAAAGGGAGGGCGAACACCGGGGAGCTGTTTTTT
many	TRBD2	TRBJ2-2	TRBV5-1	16	CASSVNPGLAAGELFF	TGCGCCAGCAGCGTAAATCCGGGACTAGCGGCCGGGGAGCTGTTTTTT
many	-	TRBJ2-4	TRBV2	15	CASSARGFAGTIQYF	TGTGCCAGCAGCGCCCGCGGGTTTGCGGGAACCATTCAGTACTTC
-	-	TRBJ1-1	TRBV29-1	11	CSAYINTEAFF	TGCAGCGCCTACATTAACACTGAAGCTTTCTTT
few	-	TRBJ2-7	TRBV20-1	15	CSASFGSSSSYEQYF	TGCAGTGCTAGCTTCGGAAGCTCTAGCTCCTACGAGCAGTACTTC
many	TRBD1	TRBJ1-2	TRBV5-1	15	CASSFVGTANYGYTF	TGCGCCAGCAGCTTCGTCGGGACAGCTAACTATGGCTACACCTTC
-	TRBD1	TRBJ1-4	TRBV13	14	CASSWTGDGEKLFF	TGTGCCAGCAGCTGGACAGGGGATGGCGAAAAACTGTTTTTT
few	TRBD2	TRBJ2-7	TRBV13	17	CASSLDNNRGVASEQYF	TGTGCCAGCAGCTTAGACAACAACCGGGGGGTAGCGAGCGAGCAGTACTTC
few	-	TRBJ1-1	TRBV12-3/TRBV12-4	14	CASSLASSNTEAFF	TGTGCCAGCAGTTTAGCCTCGAGTAACACTGAAGCTTTCTTT
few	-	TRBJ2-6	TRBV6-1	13	CATWASGANVLTF	TGTGCCACCTGGGCCTCTGGGGCCAACGTCCTGACTTTC
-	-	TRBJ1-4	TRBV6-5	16	CASSYSSGAGNEKLFF	TGTGCCAGCAGTTACTCGAGTGGGGCGGGTAATGAAAAACTGTTTTTT
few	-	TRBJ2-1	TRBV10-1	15	CASRIPSSGTNEQFF	TGCGCCAGCAGAATCCCTTCGTCCGGAACCAATGAGCAGTTCTTC
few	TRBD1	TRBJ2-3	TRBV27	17	CASSSKGGTGFRDTQYF	TGTGCCAGCAGTTCGAAAGGGGGGACAGGGTTCCGAGATACGCAGTATTTT
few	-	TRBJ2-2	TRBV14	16	CASSDGRLPHTGELFF	TGTGCCAGCAGCGACGGGAGATTGCCGCACACCGGGGAGCTGTTTTTT
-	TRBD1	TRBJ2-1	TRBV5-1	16	CASSLALGQAYNEQFF	TGCGCCAGCAGCTTGGCCCTTGGACAGGCCTACAATGAGCAGTTCTTC
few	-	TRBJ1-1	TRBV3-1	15	CASSPTDTLNTEAFF	TGTGCCAGCAGCCCGACCGACACTTTGAACACTGAAGCTTTCTTT
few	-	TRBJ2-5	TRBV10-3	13	CAITTDRLETQYF	TGTGCCATCACTACTGACAGATTGGAGACCCAGTACTTC
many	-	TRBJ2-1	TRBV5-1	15	CASSRPLTENNEQFF	TGCGCCAGCAGCCGACCCCTCACAGAAAACAATGAGCAGTTCTTC
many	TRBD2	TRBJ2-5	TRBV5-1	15	CASSLLGGTQETQYF	TGCGCCAGCAGCTTGTTGGGGGGGACCCAAGAGACCCAGTACTTC
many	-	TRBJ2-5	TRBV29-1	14	CSAPGGSLRETQYF	TGCAGCGCCCCAGGGGGGAGTTTAAGAGAGACCCAGTACTTC
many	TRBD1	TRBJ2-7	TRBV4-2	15	CASSQGQGKIYEQYF	TGTGCCAGCAGCCAAGGACAGGGAAAAATCTACGAGCAGTACTTC
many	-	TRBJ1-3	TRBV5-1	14	CASASGQTGNTIYF	TGCGCCAGCGCGTCGGGGCAGACTGGAAACACCATATATTTT
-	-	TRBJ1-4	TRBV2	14	CASSVSGINEKLFF	TGTGCCAGCAGTGTTTCTGGGATTAATGAAAAACTGTTTTTT
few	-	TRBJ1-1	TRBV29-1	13	CSVRQATNTEAFF	TGCAGCGTAAGACAGGCTACTAACACTGAAGCTTTCTTT
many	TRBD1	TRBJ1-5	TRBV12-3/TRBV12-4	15	CASSQDRGLLQPQHF	TGTGCCAGCAGTCAGGACAGGGGGCTACTTCAGCCCCAGCATTTT
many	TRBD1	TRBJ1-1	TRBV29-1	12	CSVWDRNTEAFF	TGCAGCGTTTGGGACAGGAACACTGAAGCTTTCTTT
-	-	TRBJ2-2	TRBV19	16	CASIGRGQANTGELFF	TGTGCCAGTATTGGGAGAGGGCAGGCTAACACCGGGGAGCTGTTTTTT
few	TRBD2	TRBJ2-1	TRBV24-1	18	CATSDLRGTSGGANEQFF	TGTGCCACCAGTGATTTGCGCGGGACTAGCGGGGGGGCCAATGAGCAGTTCTTC
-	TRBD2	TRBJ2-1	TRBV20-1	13	CSPGGGSYNEQFF	TGCAGTCCCGGGGGGGGTTCCTACAATGAGCAGTTCTTC